This TCR beta chain was sequenced for a study of cytomegalovirus exposure and HLA in healthy donors. The CDR3 runs 15 residues. The ends were cut back, 3 bases at V and 0 bases at J, with 12 bases in the middle. Germline V gene sequence: CDR1 SGDLS, CDR2 YYNGEE. The PCR was carried out with 60 Vbeta primers and 13 Jbeta primers. The data were produced by immunoSEQ multiplex PCR, yet TCRdb's version contains in-frame clones alone and is incomplete. Among 95,000 to 150,000 clones, about 70% were seen once, and the ten largest hold approximately 4.1%. The sequencing sample was made of PBMCs. The sequence was obtained from a woman aged 35 to 49 in good health and CMV-seronegative. The chain joins TRBV9 to TRBJ1-2; TRBD1 is a possible D gene (6 bases). The CDR3 sequence is CASSGVQGTNYGYTF. As DNA, the CDR3 is TGTGCCAGCAGCGGAGTACAGGGAACTAACTATGGCTACACCTTC.